This T cell receptor (beta chain) was observed in a study of blood T cell repertoires in COVID-19. In the study overall: Researchers got acute and convalescent COVID-19 samples from the United States, Italy and Spain. PBMCs, B-cell-depleted T cells, or T cells provided the cDNA or gDNA that made up the material.

Authors' data handling: Researchers report that nucleated cell counts were estimated from reference gene primer amplification. Repertoires were generated with immunoSEQ multiplex PCR, while TCRdb's copy carries only in-frame clones and drops some. The V and J calls and the clone size are those of that table, but D and trimming were determined from the DNA. The sample consists of around 300,000 clones, around 90% of them appearing once. The germline gives CDR1 MDHEN, CDR2 SYDVKM. V was clipped by 4 bases and J by 0 bases; unmatched bases: 11. CDR3 size: 18 residues. The sequenced material came from peripheral blood. The chain joins TRBV28 to TRBJ1-3; 8 bases line up with TRBD1. The source is a man aged 45-60 years with acute or convalescent COVID-19. The CDR3 spells CASSSPGGSTSSGNTIYF. Here the CDR3 DNA reads TGTGCCAGCAGTTCCCCAGGGGGCTCCACGAGCTCTGGAAACACCATATATTTT.